This T cell receptor beta chain was sequenced for a study of blood T cells in healthy people across ages. With V trimmed by 5 bases and J by 1 base, 16 bases remained unmatched. From germline, CDR1 is SGHVS and CDR2 FNYEAQ. The CDR3 spans 20 residues. Study-level points and caveats: Lack of knowledge of donor CMV status possibly confounded expanded clonotype changes. Significant beta diversity loss was already apparent by age around 40, declining roughly linearly.

As to this clonotype: Its antigen is undetermined.

Using a J-beta primer mix together with a sample-barcoded 5' primer, a second PCR was run for roughly 7 to 12 cycles. A 12-random-nucleotide template-switch adaptor tagged each cDNA molecule. TCRdb analysed the 5' RACE reads with MiXCR anew, one entry per CDR3 protein. The sample has about 1.5 million distinct CDR3 sequences, about 42% seen once; the top ten hold 4%. The chain carries TRBV7-6 and TRBJ2-5, with 13 bases that match TRBD2. The sequencing sample was made of blood. The sequence was collected from a woman aged 18-30 years in good health. CDR3 protein: CASSLIRLAGGPDPQETQYF. The CDR3 nucleotides are TGTGCCAGCAGCCTCATAAGACTAGCGGGAGGACCTGACCCCCAAGAGACCCAGTACTTC.